Following are 9 T cell receptor beta chains from one sample sequenced in a study of tumor-infiltrating lymphocytes in primary liver carcinoma. Making TCR beta cDNA involved 400 to 600 ng total RNA and a constant-region primer. Three rounds of nested multiplex PCR with slightly modified ARM-PCR produced TCR beta libraries. A C-beta reverse primer and TRBV1-TRBV30 forward primers served in each of the first two PCR rounds, at about 10 cycles apiece. TCRdb independently ran MiXCR on the multiplex PCR reads; one entry per CDR3 protein. This table holds roughly 200,000 distinct CDR3 sequences, 70% to 90% found once. Both RNA and DNA were isolated together from roughly 20-30 mg of bulk tissue that had not been sorted. The sample consisted of tumor tissue from primary liver carcinoma. These TCRs come from a man aged 35 to 55 with primary liver carcinoma and hepatitis B virus infection.

About this clonotype itself: The junction departs from the called germline gene at one end, perhaps through a read error. This chain connects TRBV11-2 to TRBJ2-7, with D unclear. The CDR3 consists of 15 residues. Per the germline V gene, CDR1 is SGHAT and CDR2 is FQNNGV. The CDR3 nucleotides read TGTGCCATCAGCTCCGGACGGTTTTACGCGCGCGAGCATTACTTC. It codes for CAISSGRFYAREHYF.

As regards this clonotype: Sequence at one end of the junction differs from germline and may be a read error. The rearrangement uses TRBV29-1 and TRBJ2-5; the D call may be TRBD1 or TRBD2 (6 bases each). Germline V gene lookup returns CDR1 SQVTM and CDR2 ANQGSEA. This CDR3 has 12 amino acids. The CDR3 loop reads CSGMDSEETQYF. DNA of the CDR3: TGTAGCGGTATGGACAGTGAAGAGACCCAGTATTTC.

The J gene is TRBJ2-7, the V gene TRBV11-2; D possibly matches TRBD1 or TRBD2 (5 bases each). CDR3 length: 15 residues. Germline assignment: CDR1 SGHAT and CDR2 FQNNGV. Written as DNA, the CDR3 is TGTGTCAACAGCTTAGTGGCCAGGGAGTTTTACGAGCAGTACTTC. This translates into CVNSLVAREFYEQYF. The full variable domain, its missing parts supplied by reference TRBV11-2 and TRBJ2-7, is EAGVAQSPRYKIIEKRQSVAFWCNPISGHATLYWYQQILGQGPKLLIQFQNNGVVDDSQLPKDRFSAERLKGVDSTLKIQPAKLEDSAVYLCVNSLVAREFYEQYFGPGTRLTVT.

In the case of this clonotype: Since no conserved phenylalanine or tryptophan closes the CDR3, a read error is the likely cause. The chain combines TRBV6-1 with TRBJ1-5; tentative D call: TRBD2 (5 bases). The better agreement between TRBJ2-3 and the DNA end casts doubt on the J call. Germline CDR1 reads MNHNS; CDR2 reads SASEGT. The length of the CDR3 is 14 residues. CDR3 protein: CASSEVREKAPQYV. The CDR3 DNA is TGTGCCAGCAGTGAGGTGAGGGAAAAGGCGCCCCAGTATGTT.

Concerning this clonotype: At one boundary the junction diverges from the germline segment, which might be a read error. This chain links TRBV7-8 with TRBJ2-5, with 8 bases aligning to TRBD1. CDR3 length: 14 amino acids. The V gene's germline CDR1 is SGHVS and CDR2 FQNEAQ. This chain's CDR3 is CTSSRDRLIETQYF. The CDR3 coding sequence is TGTACCAGCAGCAGGGACAGGCTGATTGAGACCCAGTACTTC.

Details on this clonotype: Sequence at one end of the junction differs from germline and may be a read error. This chain connects TRBV29-1 to TRBJ2-5; tentatively, D is TRBD2 (6 bases). The CDR3 has 12 amino acids. Germline V lookup: CDR1 SQVTM, CDR2 ANQGSEA. The CDR3 region has the DNA TGCAGCATTGACATAGCGGTGGAGACCCAGTACTTC. Protein sequence: CSIDIAVETQYF.

As regards this clonotype: A read error may be the cause here, since a much bigger clone is one base away. The gene calls are TRBV5-1 and TRBJ2-7, with a weak D call TRBD2 (5 bases). V lost 0 bases to trimming and J lost 3 bases, with 13 bases between them. This CDR3 contains 15 residues. The germline CDR1 and CDR2 sequences are SGHRS and YFSETQ. The CDR3 reads CASSLAAGLFYEQYF. CDR3 bases: TGCGCCAGCAGCTTGGCCGCCGGACTTTTCTACGAGCAGTACTTC.

The chain has TRBV29-1 and TRBJ1-1; TRBD1 is a possible D gene (5 bases). The CDR3 covers 11 residues. The germline gives CDR1 SQVTM, CDR2 ANQGSEA. DNA of the CDR3: TGCAGTGTTACAGGAAACACTGAAGCTTTCTTT. Amino acid sequence: CSVTGNTEAFF.

This clonotype turned up a few times. This clone may be a read error of a much larger clone one base away. CDR3 bases: TGCGCCAGCAGCTTGGATCCTTCCATCTACGAGCAGTACTTC. It yields the protein CASSLDPSIYEQYF. V is TRBV5-1 and J is TRBJ2-7; D is unresolved. Deletions cut 0 bases from V and 3 bases from J, with 10 bases between. This CDR3 contains 14 residues. Germline V gene lookup returns CDR1 SGHRS and CDR2 YFSETQ. The entire variable domain, with the rest obtained from reference TRBV5-1 and TRBJ2-7, is as follows: KAGVTQTPRYLIKTRGQQVTLSCSPISGHRSVSWYQQTPGQGLQFLFEYFSETQRNKGNFPGRFSGRQFSNSRSEMNVSTLELGDSALYLCASSLDPSIYEQYFGPGTRLTVT.